A single sample is the source of the 21 T cell receptor beta chains below, sequenced in a study of tumor-infiltrating lymphocytes in oesophageal squamous cell carcinoma. TCRdb called the PCR reads again in MiXCR, with one record for every CDR3 protein. The data contain over 20,000 distinct CDR3 sequences, roughly a third of them seen just once; the ten biggest clones take up about 19%. The sample comprised esophageal tumor tissue. The receptors were gathered from a female donor with esophageal squamous cell carcinoma.

Points on this clonotype: No conserved phenylalanine or tryptophan is present at the end of the CDR3, so a read error is the likely explanation. The DNA is omitted, as the CDR3 cannot be located on it reliably, and the CDR3 follows TCRdb's listing. CDR3 loop: CAISESEGFYEQYFGP. This chain links TRBV10-3 with TRBJ2-3; the table calls TRBD2, which could not be checked here. The CDR3 has 16 amino acids, counting both end residues. Germline V gene sequence: CDR1 ENHRY, CDR2 SYGVKD.

This clonotype was counted ten times or more. This sequence joins TRBV6-1 and TRBJ2-5, with D unresolved. CDR3 size: 14 residues. Per the germline V gene, CDR1 is MNHNS and CDR2 is SASEGT. The V and J ends lost 3 bases and 4 bases respectively, with 12 bases between them. CDR3 region: CASSELYRVETQYF. CDR3 in DNA: TGTGCCAGCAGTGAGCTCTACCGGGTAGAGACCCAGTACTTC.

The sample holds a few counts of this clonotype. The rearrangement uses TRBV7-9 and TRBJ2-5; the D gene is possibly TRBD1 (6 bases). V was cut by 7 bases and J by 1 base, with 10 bases left in between. This CDR3 comprises 13 residues. Germline V gene lookup returns CDR1 SEHNR and CDR2 FQNEAQ (reference sequence). The CDR3 reads CASTLGAQETQYF. CDR3 nucleotide sequence: TGTGCCAGCACCCTGGGGGCCCAAGAGACCCAGTACTTC.

The chain joins TRBV19 to TRBJ2-1; unclear D gene. V was pared by 3 bases and J by 10 bases, with 16 bases between. CDR1 is LNHDA, CDR2 SQIVND, per germline (reference sequence). The CDR3 covers 14 residues. The chain's CDR3 is CASSIPGLPEEQFF. CDR3 nucleotide sequence: TGTGCCAGTAGTATCCCGGGCCTGCCTGAAGAGCAGTTCTTC.

This clonotype was found a few times. This chain links TRBV5-5 with TRBJ2-1; D may match TRBD1 or TRBD2 (6 bases each). From germline, CDR1 is SGHKS and CDR2 YYEKEE (reference sequence). Trimming removed 1 base from V and 4 bases from J, with 27 bases in between. CDR3 length: 20 amino acids. The DNA of the CDR3 is TGTGCCAGCAGCTTGTACCGGGCTGGGATAATAGGGGGGCCATACAATGAGCAGTTCTTC. Protein sequence: CASSLYRAGIIGGPYNEQFF.

A note on this clonotype: A much larger clone sits a single nucleotide away, making a read error possible. This CDR3 reads CASSTGAYEQFF. The CDR3 DNA reads as TGTGCCAGCAGCACAGGGGCCTACGAGCAGTTCTTC. This chain connects TRBV6-1 to TRBJ2-1; TRBD1 aligns across 7 bases. The CDR3 sequence is 12 residues long. Losses at the gene ends were 6 bases for V and 10 bases for J; bases not matched to a gene: 6. The germline V gene has CDR1 MNHNS and CDR2 SASEGT.

The chain couples TRBV5-3 to TRBJ2-7, with 11 bases aligning to TRBD2. TRBV5-3 is identified as an open reading frame with a role that is uncertain. The CDR3 extends over 16 amino acids. The V and J ends lost 8 bases and 7 bases, in that order; junction bases with no gene match: 17. The CDR3 reads CASSTSTSGIYNEQYF. The CDR3 nucleotides read TGTGCCAGCAGCACTTCGACTAGCGGGATCTACAATGAGCAGTACTTC.

About this clonotype: A junction boundary mismatches the germline segment, possibly from a read error. V usage is TRBV5-3 and J usage is TRBJ1-1; maybe TRBD1 (6 bases). The end of the DNA fits TRBJ1-3 better, so the J call may be wrong. TRBV5-3 is an open reading frame, and its role is uncertain. The CDR3 loop spans 16 amino acids. DNA of the CDR3: TGTGCCAGCAGCTTGGTTGGGGGCAAAAGTAGAGACACCATATATTTT. Encoded protein: CASSLVGGKSRDTIYF.

This clonotype came up once. The chain couples TRBV28 to TRBJ2-5; D tentatively reads TRBD1 or TRBD2 (6 bases each). The better agreement between TRBJ2-7 and the DNA end casts doubt on the J call. Germline V CDR1 and CDR2: MDHEN, SYDVKM. This CDR3 region has 16 residues. This CDR3 reads CASRSGGPLGAYEQYF. CDR3 DNA sequence: TGTGCCAGCAGATCCGGGGGCCCTCTCGGGGCTTACGAGCAGTACTTC.

The gene calls are TRBV7-6 and TRBJ2-1; no firm D call. The assigned J gene may be wrong: the sequence end matches TRBJ2-5 better. This CDR3 has 11 residues. Germline V gives CDR1 SGHVS, CDR2 FNYEAQ. CDR3 sequence: CASSVGETQYF. The CDR3 DNA reads as TGTGCCAGCAGCGTTGGAGAGACCCAGTACTTC.

This clonotype was detected ten times or more. The rearrangement uses TRBV28 and TRBJ1-5; a possible D gene is TRBD1 (5 bases). V gave up 3 bases and J gave up 6 bases, with 12 bases separating them. The germline V gene encodes CDR1 MDHEN and CDR2 SYDVKM. There are 14 residues in the CDR3. The CDR3 region is CASSFPREVQPQHF. CDR3 nucleotide sequence: TGTGCCAGCAGTTTCCCCAGGGAGGTTCAGCCCCAGCATTTT.

This clonotype turned up a few times. The gene calls are TRBV7-2 and TRBJ2-7, with 7 bases matching TRBD1. The assigned J gene may be wrong: the sequence end matches TRBJ2-1 better. Per germline, CDR1 SGHTA and CDR2 FQGNSA. The CDR3 has 13 amino acids. This CDR3 reads CATEQGSYNEQFF. CDR3 nucleotides: TGTGCCACCGAACAGGGGTCCTACAATGAGCAGTTCTTC.

This clonotype was recorded a few times. It is likely a read error, because the conserved phenylalanine at the end of the CDR3 is missing. The DNA is left out, because the CDR3 cannot be placed on it with certainty; the CDR3 is given as TCRdb lists it. J is TRBJ2-3 and V is TRBV5-6; TRBD1 was called by the table and not checked on the DNA. The CDR3 length is 8 residues, termini included. Germline CDR1 is SGHDT and CDR2 is YYEEEE. CDR3 region: CASSLDRT.

This clonotype appeared a few times. The conserved phenylalanine or tryptophan normally closing the CDR3 is absent here, so this likely arose from a read error. The DNA is omitted, as the CDR3 cannot be located on it reliably, and the CDR3 follows TCRdb's listing. V gene TRBV28 combines with J gene TRBJ2-3. The CDR3 comprises 9 residues, both ends counted. In germline, CDR1 is MDHEN, CDR2 SYDVKM. The CDR3 sequence is CASSSTFKD.

This clonotype was picked up one time. The chain combines TRBV7-2 with TRBJ2-5; TRBD1 aligns across 9 bases. The DNA end is more similar to TRBJ2-1, so the J call may be wrong. The CDR3 is 14 residues long. Looked up from germline, CDR1 is SGHTA and CDR2 is FQGNSA. CDR3 loop: CASSLGQGVNEQFF. The CDR3 coding sequence is TGTGCCAGCAGCTTAGGACAGGGGGTCAATGAGCAGTTCTTC.

The table lists this clonotype with many counts. The V and J genes are TRBV6-1 and TRBJ2-3, with D perhaps matching TRBD2 (7 bases). This CDR3 comprises 18 residues. Germline V gene sequence: CDR1 MNHNS, CDR2 SASEGT. Trimming left V 6 bases short and J 2 bases short, with 24 bases between. The CDR3: CASRARGGLAGATDTQYF. Here the CDR3 DNA reads TGTGCCAGCAGGGCACGTGGGGGGCTGGCGGGAGCCACAGATACGCAGTATTTT.

In this sample, this clonotype turned up many times. This may be a read error: a much more frequent sequence differs by one nucleotide. CDR3 sequence reads: CASRRGRGNEQYF. DNA of the CDR3: TGTGCCAGCAGAAGGGGGAGAGGCAATGAGCAGTACTTC. V gene TRBV12-3 or TRBV12-4 combines with J gene TRBJ2-5, with D possibly TRBD1 on 6 matching bases. The V gene lost 6 bases and the J gene lost 11 bases, with 19 bases spanning the gap. This CDR3 spans 13 amino acids.

This clonotype came up many times. V is TRBV24-1 and J is TRBJ2-5; 12 bases match TRBD2. Per germline, CDR1 KGHDR and CDR2 SFDVKD. CDR3 length: 16 residues. Trimming cost V 5 bases and J 5 bases; bases outside gene matches: 8. The CDR3 DNA reads as TGTGCCACCAGTGCGGCTAGCGGGAGGGAAAAGGAGACCCAGTACTTC. Translating it yields CATSAASGREKETQYF.

The rearrangement uses TRBV7-2 and TRBJ2-3; 8 bases match TRBD2. Germline lookup yields CDR1 SGHTA and CDR2 FQGNSA. This CDR3 is 16 amino acids long. Trimming cost V 0 bases and J 5 bases; bases outside gene matches: 7. CDR3 sequence: CASSLALAGGGDTQYF. The CDR3 nucleotides read TGTGCCAGCAGCTTAGCGTTGGCGGGAGGAGGAGATACGCAGTATTTT.

This clonotype occurred a few times. The CDR3 sequence: CASGLVLAGGRTDTQYF. The CDR3 DNA follows: TGTGCTAGTGGTTTGGTTCTAGCGGGGGGCCGCACAGATACGCAGTATTTT. This chain joins TRBV12-5 and TRBJ2-3; 11 bases fit TRBD2. V was clipped by 0 bases and J by 1 base; unmatched bases: 3. The length of the CDR3 is 17 residues. Germline CDR1 LGHNT, CDR2 FRNRAP.

This CDR3 reads CASSIKAAGTEAFF. In DNA form, the CDR3 reads TGTGCCAGTAGTATAAAGGCGGCAGGCACTGAAGCTTTCTTT. The rearrangement links TRBV19 to TRBJ1-1; D uncertain. With 2 bases removed from V and 4 bases from J, the gap between germline ends came to 11 bases. This CDR3 has 14 amino acids. Germline-derived CDR1 and CDR2 are LNHDA and SQIVND (reference sequence). Filled out from reference TRBV19 and TRBJ1-1, the complete variable domain reads DGGITQSPKYLFRKEGQNVTLSCEQNLNHDAMYWYRQDPGQGLRLIYYSQIVNDFQKGDIAEGYSVSREKKESFPLTVTSAQKNPTAFYLCASSIKAAGTEAFFGQGTRLTVV.